Given below is one T cell receptor beta chain in context. There is no known antigen for this receptor. No base qualities exist here, and no much larger clone lies one base off it. This record belongs to a study of blood T cell repertoires in COVID-19 (dated by TCRdb to 2019 to 2021). General notes on the study: Collaborator samples came from the United States, Italy and Spain and covered acute and convalescent phases of COVID-19. The material from the prospective study consisted of cDNA or gDNA derived from T cells, B-cell-depleted T cells, or PBMCs. The dataset comprised deeply sampled blood TCRbeta repertoires from subjects exposed to, actively infected with, or recovered from COVID-19. The repertoires were released in a freely available public database intended as a resource for research on the immune response to SARS-CoV-2. Samples came from the ongoing ImmuneRACE study (first 160 participants) plus 1,254 subjects from 6 global collaborators. The sample metadata nearly always contained a de-identified subject ID, COVID-19 status, age in years and sex. HLA class I and class II types, where available, came from metadata supplied by the sample provider rather than from assay-based typing.

Summary of the overall study and its limitations: The quantity of clinical and demographic metadata differed by source and by participant and was supplied without curation.

From the cysteine up to the phenylalanine, the CDR3 has a length of 13 residues. Left in the record is the CDR3 DNA by itself, 39 bases read in frame from the first base. The junction carries 3 bases between V and J, which are trimmed by 0 bases and 4 bases respectively. In the germline V gene (reference sequence), CDR1 corresponds to MNHEY and CDR2 to SMNVEV. The collaborating institutions used their own protocols to collect whole blood in K2EDTA tubes. Collaborator samples were shipped for TCRbeta analysis as frozen whole blood, isolated PBMCs, or DNA extracted from either sample type. The immunoSEQ Assay, a bias-controlled multiplex PCR, was used to amplify TCRbeta CDR3 regions from genomic DNA. As for the authors' bioinformatics: Nucleated cell counts per sample were estimated from amplification of reference gene primers within the assay. Sequence reads were collapsed and filtered to measure the absolute abundance of every unique TCRbeta CDR3 rearrangement. For each sample, productive Simpson clonality was calculated by taking the square root of Simpson's diversity index across productive rearrangements. This immuneACCESS table, as held by TCRdb, lists in-frame sequences with V and J called but not all clones. Of the missing ones, under half trace to an unresolved V gene in checked studies; the others have no known cause. The DNA was the basis for D and trimming; V, J and clone size are from that table. The sample data list about 33,000 clones, and about nine tenths of these were observed just once. Roughly a fifth of the sample goes to the ten largest clones.

Material: peripheral blood. The source of this sequence is a man between 65 and 85 years old with acute or convalescent COVID-19. This receptor chain uses TRBV27 and TRBJ2-2, with the D gene not clear enough to name. The CDR3 region reads CASSLSSTGELFF. In nucleotide form, the sequence is TGTGCCAGCAGTTTATCGAGCACCGGGGAGCTGTTTTTT.